This T cell receptor beta chain was sequenced in a study of blood T cells in healthy people across ages. Whole-study findings and limits: Estimates based on one million T cells were treated as lower bounds.

CDR1 and CDR2 (germline): ENHRY, SYGVKD. Deletions cut 5 bases from V and 4 bases from J, with 9 bases between. This CDR3 is 13 amino acids long. About this clonotype itself: What it binds is not known.

A J-beta primer mix and a sample-barcoded 5' primer were used in a second PCR of about 6 to 12 cycles. TCRdb reprocessed the 5' RACE reads via MiXCR and lists one record per CDR3 protein. The table has hundreds of thousands of distinct CDR3 sequences, 58% seen once. Specimen: blood. This TCR was sampled from a man aged 55-75 years in good health. The V gene is TRBV10-3, the J gene TRBJ2-1, with a possible D match to TRBD2 (5 bases). For the CDR3, the DNA is TGTGCCATCAGTCTTAGCGATTACAATGAGCAGTTCTTC. Translating it yields CAISLSDYNEQFF.